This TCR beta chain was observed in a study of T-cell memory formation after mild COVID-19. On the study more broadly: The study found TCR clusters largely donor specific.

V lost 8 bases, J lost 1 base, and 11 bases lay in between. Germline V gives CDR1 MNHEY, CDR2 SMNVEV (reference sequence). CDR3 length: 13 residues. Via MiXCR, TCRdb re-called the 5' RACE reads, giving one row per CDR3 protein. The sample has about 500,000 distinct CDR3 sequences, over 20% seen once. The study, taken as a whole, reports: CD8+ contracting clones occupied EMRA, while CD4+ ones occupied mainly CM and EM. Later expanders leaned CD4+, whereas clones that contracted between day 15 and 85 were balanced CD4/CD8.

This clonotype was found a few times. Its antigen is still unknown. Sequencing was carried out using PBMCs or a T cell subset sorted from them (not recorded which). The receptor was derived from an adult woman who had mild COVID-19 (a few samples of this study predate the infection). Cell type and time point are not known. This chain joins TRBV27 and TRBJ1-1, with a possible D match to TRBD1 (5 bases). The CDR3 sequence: CASLRRGNTEAFF. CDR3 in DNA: TGTGCCAGCCTCAGGAGGGGGAACACTGAAGCTTTCTTT.